The rows below give T cell receptor beta chains drawn from one sample of a study of blood T cell repertoires in COVID-19. Libraries were prepared by immunoSEQ multiplex PCR; TCRdb keeps only in-frame clonotypes and omits some of them. The sample lists roughly 250,000 clones, about nine tenths seen once, with about 6.3% in the top ten. The sample taken for sequencing was PBMCs or T cells enriched from blood (not recorded which). The receptors were sampled from a woman in her thirties with acute COVID-19. Both conserved end residues are part of each CDR3. A D gene is named only where the DNA matches it firmly. Clone size is shown for a subset of rows, as once, few, many or a class of expanded clone.

d_gene	j_gene	abundance	v_gene	CDR3nt	CDR3aa
.	TRBJ1-2	.	TRBV7-9	TGTGCCAGCAGCTTAGCTCCGGGATATAACTATGGCTACACCTTC	CASSLAPGYNYGYTF
.	TRBJ2-4	.	TRBV19	TGTGCCAGTAGCCTACAGGGCGTCGACATTCAGTACTTC	CASSLQGVDIQYF
.	TRBJ1-3	.	TRBV7-2	TGTGCCAGCAGCCCGGACATCTCTGGAAACACCATATATTTT	CASSPDISGNTIYF
TRBD1	TRBJ1-2	.	TRBV15	TGTGCCACCAGCAGAGAAAGGGGACAGGGGGCCTATGGCTACACCTTC	CATSRERGQGAYGYTF
.	TRBJ2-2	.	TRBV4-3	TGCGCCAGCAGCCAAGATTTTACAGGGTATGAGTCCGGGGAGCTGTTTTTT	CASSQDFTGYESGELFF
TRBD1	TRBJ2-1	.	TRBV24-1	TGTGCCACCGGACCCGGGACAGGGCCGAATGAGCAGTTCTTC	CATGPGTGPNEQFF
TRBD1	TRBJ1-4	.	TRBV6-5	TGTGCCAGCAGAGGTACCGCCGGGACAGCTGGGGTTTTT	CASRGTAGTAGVF
TRBD2	TRBJ2-5	.	TRBV11-2	TGTGCCAGCAGCCCCGGGGGGGGCAATCAAGAGACCCAGTACTTC	CASSPGGGNQETQYF
TRBD1	TRBJ1-1	.	TRBV28	TGTGCCAGCAGTTTGCCGTGGGGGACAGTGAACACTGAAGCTTTCTTT	CASSLPWGTVNTEAFF
.	TRBJ2-2	.	TRBV19	TGTGCCAGTAGTCGGGAGATAAGCGGCCCGAACACCGGGGAGCTGTTTTTT	CASSREISGPNTGELFF
.	TRBJ1-4	.	TRBV19	TGTGCCATCGGGGGGCGGCAGAATGAAAAACTGTTTTTT	CAIGGRQNEKLFF
.	TRBJ1-3	.	TRBV13	TGTGCCAGCAGCTTAAGACCGGGAAGCAATGCTGGAAACACCATATATTTT	CASSLRPGSNAGNTIYF
.	TRBJ2-7	.	TRBV10-2	TGCGCCAGATCGGCGGACACGACCTACGAGCAGTACTTC	CARSADTTYEQYF
TRBD1	TRBJ2-3	.	TRBV3-1/TRBV3-2	TGTGCCAGCAGTTTCCACGAGTCAGGGGGAGATACAGATACGCAGTATTTT	CASSFHESGGDTDTQYF
.	TRBJ2-2	.	TRBV21-1	TGTGCCAGCAGCCATATCTCGGGACTAGCGGGAGGGCCGAACACCGGGGAGCTGTTTTTT	CASSHISGLAGGPNTGELFF
TRBD1	TRBJ2-1	.	TRBV9	TGTGCCAGCAGCCCGCGACAGGGAAAAGGGCAGTTCTTC	CASSPRQGKGQFF
TRBD1	TRBJ2-3	.	TRBV28	TGTGCCAGCAGGCGTGGACAGGGTCGCACAGATACGCAGTATTTT	CASRRGQGRTDTQYF
.	TRBJ2-7	.	TRBV3-1/TRBV3-2	TGTGCCAGCAGCCAAGAGGGCAGCTCCTACGAGCAGTACTTC	CASSQEGSSYEQYF
TRBD1	TRBJ2-1	.	TRBV5-1	TGCGCCAGCAGCTACCGACAGGGGCAAGACAATGAGCAGTTCTTC	CASSYRQGQDNEQFF
.	TRBJ1-3	.	TRBV7-2	TGTGCCAGCAGCTTAGGGGGGGTGAACTCTGGAAACACCATATATTTT	CASSLGGVNSGNTIYF
TRBD1	TRBJ1-2	few	TRBV7-9	TGTGCCAGCAGCTCTAGGGACAGGTACTACTATGGCTACACCTTC	CASSSRDRYYYGYTF
TRBD1	TRBJ1-1	.	TRBV7-2	TGTGCCAGCAGCTTAGCGGGACAGGGGGGCATGAGAGCTTTCTTT	CASSLAGQGGMRAFF
.	TRBJ2-1	.	TRBV19	TGTGCCAGTAGTCCCCGGAGCGGATACAATGAGCAGTTCTTC	CASSPRSGYNEQFF
.	TRBJ1-1	once	TRBV11-2	TGTGCCAGCGCCCAGAAGCGACAGTCTGAAGCTTTCTTT	CASAQKRQSEAFF
TRBD1	TRBJ1-2	.	TRBV19	TGTGCCAGTAGAACGACAGGGGTGGGTCGCTACACCTTC	CASRTTGVGRYTF
.	TRBJ2-7	.	TRBV7-6	TGTGCCAGCAGCTTAGCACGGGGGGCCGAGCAGTACTTC	CASSLARGAEQYF
TRBD2	TRBJ2-2	.	TRBV28	TGTGCCAGCAGTTTAACGGGGGGTCTTTCCGGGGAGCTGTTTTTT	CASSLTGGLSGELFF
.	TRBJ2-7	.	TRBV11-2	TGTGCCAGCAGCTTAGGAGGAGTAAGGGGCCCCTCCTACGAGCAGTACTTC	CASSLGGVRGPSYEQYF
TRBD2	TRBJ2-1	.	TRBV2	TGTGCCAGCAGTGATGCTCGGGGGGCCTACAATGAGCAGTTCTTC	CASSDARGAYNEQFF
.	TRBJ1-5	.	TRBV6-1	TGTGCCAGCAGTGAAGAACAGGGTGGTCAGCCCCAGCATTTT	CASSEEQGGQPQHF
TRBD1	TRBJ2-3	.	TRBV13	TGTGCCAGCAGCTCCCCCGAGGGACAGGGGCCCCCAGATACGCAGTATTTT	CASSSPEGQGPPDTQYF
TRBD2	TRBJ2-1	.	TRBV4-3	TGCGCCAGCAGCCAAGATGCCCAGAGCGGGAGGGACAATGAGCAGTTCTTC	CASSQDAQSGRDNEQFF
.	TRBJ2-2	.	TRBV5-4	TGTGCCAGCAGCTTGGGCCACAGGAGTTCCACCGGGGAGCTGTTTTTT	CASSLGHRSSTGELFF
TRBD2	TRBJ2-1	.	TRBV5-1	TGCGCCAGCAGCTTAAGGCAACTAGCGGGGCCAAATGAGCAGTTCTTC	CASSLRQLAGPNEQFF
TRBD1	TRBJ2-5	.	TRBV29-1	TGCAGCGCCAGGGACAGGGTTGGTGGGACCCAGTACTTC	CSARDRVGGTQYF
TRBD1	TRBJ2-2	few	TRBV2	TGTGCCAGCAGTAGACAGGGGAACACCGGGGAGCTGTTTTTT	CASSRQGNTGELFF
TRBD1	TRBJ1-6	.	TRBV6-1	TGTGCCAGCAGTGATACGAGACAGGGGGGATCACCCCTCCACTTT	CASSDTRQGGSPLHF
TRBD1	TRBJ1-6	.	TRBV6-1	TGTGCCAGCAGTGAAGGCGGACAGGGGAGGAATTCACCCCTCCACTTT	CASSEGGQGRNSPLHF
TRBD2	TRBJ2-3	.	TRBV29-1	TGCAGCGCCGGGACTAGCGGCGCAGATACGCAGTATTTT	CSAGTSGADTQYF
.	TRBJ2-2	.	TRBV12-3/TRBV12-4	TGTGCCAGCAGTTTGAGGTCCACCGGGGAGCTGTTTTTT	CASSLRSTGELFF
.	TRBJ2-7	.	TRBV28	TGTGCCAGCAGTTTGGGTGGGCCCCCCTACGAGCAGTACTTC	CASSLGGPPYEQYF